Listed here is a single T cell receptor beta chain. The data were taken from a study of blood T cell repertoires in COVID-19. The data were produced by immunoSEQ multiplex PCR, yet TCRdb's version contains in-frame clones alone and is incomplete. The sample includes roughly 200,000 clones, 87% of them seen just once. V lost 4 bases to trimming and J lost 2 bases, with 9 bases between them. Germline V lookup: CDR1 WSHSY, CDR2 SAAADI. This CDR3 has 14 amino acids. The sequencing input was PBMCs or T cells enriched from blood (not recorded which). The sequence was obtained from a man aged 18 to 30 with acute COVID-19. The rearrangement joins TRBV10-2 to TRBJ1-5; D not resolved. The CDR3 here is CASSAGVGNQPQHF. As DNA, the CDR3 is TGCGCCAGCAGTGCCGGGGTCGGCAATCAGCCCCAGCATTTT.